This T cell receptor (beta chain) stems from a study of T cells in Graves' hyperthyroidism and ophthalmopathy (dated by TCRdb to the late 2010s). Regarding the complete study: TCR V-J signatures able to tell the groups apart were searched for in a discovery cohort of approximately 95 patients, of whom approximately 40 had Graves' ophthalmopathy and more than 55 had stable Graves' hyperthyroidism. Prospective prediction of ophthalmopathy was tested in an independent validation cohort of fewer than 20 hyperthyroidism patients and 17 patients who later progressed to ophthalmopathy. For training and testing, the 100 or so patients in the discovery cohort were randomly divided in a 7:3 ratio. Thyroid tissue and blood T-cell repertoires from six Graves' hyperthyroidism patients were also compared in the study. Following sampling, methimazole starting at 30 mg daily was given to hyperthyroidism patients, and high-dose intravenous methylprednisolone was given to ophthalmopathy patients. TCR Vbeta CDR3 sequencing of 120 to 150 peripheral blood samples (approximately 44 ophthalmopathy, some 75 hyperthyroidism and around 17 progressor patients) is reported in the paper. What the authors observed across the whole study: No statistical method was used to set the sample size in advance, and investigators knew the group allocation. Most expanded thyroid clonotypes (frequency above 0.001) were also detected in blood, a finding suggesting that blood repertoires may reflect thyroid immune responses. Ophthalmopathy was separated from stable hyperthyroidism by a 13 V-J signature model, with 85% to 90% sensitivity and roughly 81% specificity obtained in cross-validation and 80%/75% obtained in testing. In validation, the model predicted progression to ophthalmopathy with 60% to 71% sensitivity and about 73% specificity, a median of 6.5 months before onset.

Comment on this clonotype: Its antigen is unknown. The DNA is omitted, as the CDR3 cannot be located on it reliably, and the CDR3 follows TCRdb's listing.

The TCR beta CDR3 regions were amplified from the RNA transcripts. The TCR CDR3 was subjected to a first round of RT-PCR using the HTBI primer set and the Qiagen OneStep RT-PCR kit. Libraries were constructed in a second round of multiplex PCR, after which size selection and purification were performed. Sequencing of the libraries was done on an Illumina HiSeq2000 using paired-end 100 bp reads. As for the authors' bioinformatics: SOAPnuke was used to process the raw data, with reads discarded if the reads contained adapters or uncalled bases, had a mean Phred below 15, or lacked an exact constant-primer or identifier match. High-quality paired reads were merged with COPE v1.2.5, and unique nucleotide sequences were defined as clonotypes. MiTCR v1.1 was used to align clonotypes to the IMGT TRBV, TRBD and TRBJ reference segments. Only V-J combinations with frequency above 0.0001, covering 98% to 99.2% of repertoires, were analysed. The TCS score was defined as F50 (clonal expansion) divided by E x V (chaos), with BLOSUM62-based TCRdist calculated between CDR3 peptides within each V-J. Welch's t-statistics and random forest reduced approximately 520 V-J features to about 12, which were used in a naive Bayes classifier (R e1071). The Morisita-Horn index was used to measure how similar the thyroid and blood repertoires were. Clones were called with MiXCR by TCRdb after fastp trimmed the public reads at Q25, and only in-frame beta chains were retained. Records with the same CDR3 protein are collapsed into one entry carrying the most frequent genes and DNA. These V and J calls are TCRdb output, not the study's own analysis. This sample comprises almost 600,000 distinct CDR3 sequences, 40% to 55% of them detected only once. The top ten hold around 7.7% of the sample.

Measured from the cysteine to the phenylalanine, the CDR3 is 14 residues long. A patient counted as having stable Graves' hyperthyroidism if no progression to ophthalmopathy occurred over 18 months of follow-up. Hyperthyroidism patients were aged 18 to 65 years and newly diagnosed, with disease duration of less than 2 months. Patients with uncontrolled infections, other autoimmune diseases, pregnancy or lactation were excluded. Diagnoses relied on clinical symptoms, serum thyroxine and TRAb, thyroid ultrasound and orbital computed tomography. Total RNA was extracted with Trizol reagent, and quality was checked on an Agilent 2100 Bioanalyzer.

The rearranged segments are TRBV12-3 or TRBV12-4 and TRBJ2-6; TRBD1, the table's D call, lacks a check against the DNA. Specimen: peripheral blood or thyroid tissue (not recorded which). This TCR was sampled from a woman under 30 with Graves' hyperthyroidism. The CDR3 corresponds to CASSFGPGRNVLTF.